The 14 T cell receptor beta chains listed next were all sequenced from one sample in a study of neoadjuvant anti-PD-1 for oral cavity cancer. Repertoires were generated with immunoSEQ multiplex PCR, while TCRdb's copy carries only in-frame clones and drops some. The sample consists of about 80,000 clones, approximately 84% of them appearing once. Sequenced material: PBMCs, taken before nivolumab (anti-PD-1) treatment. These receptors originate from a person between 35 and 79 years old with oral cavity squamous cell carcinoma.

This clone was seen only once. The chain combines TRBV28 with TRBJ2-2, with D tentatively TRBD2 (5 bases). The V gene's germline CDR1 is MDHEN and CDR2 SYDVKM. Trimming left V 4 bases short and J 2 bases short, with 11 bases between. This CDR3 spans 15 amino acids. The CDR3 DNA sequence: TGTGCCAGCAGTTCGTTAAGCGGTAACACCGGGGAGCTGTTTTTT. Translating it yields CASSSLSGNTGELFF.

The chain links TRBV5-6 to TRBJ2-7; D is possibly TRBD1 or TRBD2 (5 bases each). The CDR3 length is 15 residues. The ends were cut back, 4 bases at V and 0 bases at J, with 14 bases in the middle. CDR1 is SGHDT and CDR2 is YYEEEE in the germline V gene. The CDR3 nucleotides read TGTGCCAGCAGCACCCGGGACCGACTCTCCTACGAGCAGTACTTC. It specifies CASSTRDRLSYEQYF.

The J gene is TRBJ2-3, the V gene TRBV9; D is undetermined. This CDR3 is 15 amino acids long. Trimming shortened V by 4 bases and J by 1 base, and 13 bases separated the two germline ends. The germline gives CDR1 SGDLS, CDR2 YYNGEE. The DNA of the CDR3 is TGTGCCAGCAGCCGGCAGGTCTTGGGCACAGATACGCAGTATTTT. Translation: CASSRQVLGTDTQYF.

The rearrangement links TRBV6-1 to TRBJ1-2, with a tentative D call TRBD1 (5 bases). V lost 0 bases, J lost 8 bases, and 16 bases lay in between. The CDR3 has 15 residues. The germline CDR1 and CDR2 sequences are MNHNS and SASEGT. The CDR3 reads CASSEALGTPGGYTF. The DNA of the CDR3 is TGTGCCAGCAGTGAAGCTCTGGGGACCCCTGGAGGCTACACCTTC.

The V call is TRBV5-1, the J call TRBJ2-5, with a weak D call TRBD1 (6 bases). The CDR3 is 13 residues long. The germline gives CDR1 SGHRS, CDR2 YFSETQ. The ends were cut back, 0 bases at V and 5 bases at J, with 8 bases in the middle. DNA of the CDR3: TGCGCCAGCAGCTTGGAAGGGGGTGAGACCCAGTACTTC. Encoded protein: CASSLEGGETQYF.

In its sample, this clone was seen a few times. This rearrangement joins TRBV11-3 to TRBJ2-7; possibly TRBD1 for D (5 bases). The CDR3 runs 11 residues. Trimming took off 2 bases at V and 6 bases at J, with 5 bases between the two ends. Germline CDR1 reads SGHNT; CDR2 reads YENEEA. The CDR3 here is CASSLRGEQYF. CDR3 sequence (DNA): TGTGCCAGCAGCTTAAGGGGCGAGCAGTACTTC.

V is TRBV19 and J is TRBJ2-7; D call uncertain. Germline CDR1 LNHDA, CDR2 SQIVND (reference sequence). V was pared by 5 bases and J by 2 bases, with 16 bases between. The CDR3 covers 15 residues. Written as DNA, the CDR3 is TGTGCCAGTAGTCCGGGCCCTACCGCCCCCTACGAGCAGTACTTC. Translation: CASSPGPTAPYEQYF.

The chain combines TRBV2 with TRBJ2-7, with D tentatively TRBD2 (5 bases). CDR3 size: 12 residues. With 6 bases removed from V and 4 bases from J, the gap between germline ends came to 10 bases. In germline, CDR1 is SNHLY, CDR2 FYNNEI. The CDR3 DNA sequence: TGTGCCAGCAGATCCCTAGCTTACGAGCAGTACTTC. Translation: CASRSLAYEQYF.

The V call is TRBV6-6, the J call TRBJ1-5; 9 bases match TRBD1. CDR3 size: 14 residues. The V gene's germline CDR1 is MNHNY and CDR2 SVGAGI (reference sequence). The V segment lost 6 bases and the J segment 6 bases; nucleotides outside the gene matches: 6. The CDR3 DNA sequence: TGTGCCAGCAGCATAGGACAGGGGACTCAGCCCCAGCATTTT. As protein: CASSIGQGTQPQHF.

V gene TRBV5-1 combines with J gene TRBJ1-1; possibly TRBD1 for D (5 bases). CDR1 SGHRS and CDR2 YFSETQ come from the germline V gene. V gave up 3 bases and J gave up 1 base, with 19 bases separating them. The CDR3 length is 17 residues. CDR3 bases: TGCGCCAGCAGCTGGCCCAGGGAAAGGGGAGGGAACACTGAAGCTTTCTTT. Translating it yields CASSWPRERGGNTEAFF.

This chain connects TRBV6-4 to TRBJ2-3, with 9 bases matching TRBD1. CDR3 length: 14 residues. Per the germline V gene, CDR1 is MRHNA and CDR2 is SNTAGT. Trimming took 5 bases from V and 3 from J; bases not matched to a gene: 3. CDR3 in DNA: TGTGCCAGCAGTCCGGGACAGGGAACAGATACGCAGTATTTT. It yields the protein CASSPGQGTDTQYF.

The genes are TRBV28 and TRBJ2-1; 9 bases agree with TRBD1. Germline V gene sequence: CDR1 MDHEN, CDR2 SYDVKM. CDR3 length: 15 residues. V lost 2 bases to trimming and J lost 6 bases; unmatched junction nucleotides: 5. The CDR3 DNA sequence: TGTGCCAGCAGTTTACATGGACAGGGGATCAATGAGCAGTTCTTC. Translating gives CASSLHGQGINEQFF.

CDR3 sequence reads: CASSLIRSSYEQYF. Here the CDR3 DNA reads TGTGCCAGCAGTTTAATACGAAGCTCCTACGAGCAGTACTTC. The J gene is TRBJ2-7, the V gene TRBV27; the D is unclear. Germline values: CDR1 MNHEY, CDR2 SMNVEV (reference sequence). V lost 2 bases and J lost 0, with 8 bases in between. This CDR3 is 14 amino acids long.

The V and J genes are TRBV6-5 and TRBJ2-7; 13 bases align to TRBD2. The germline V gene has CDR1 MNHEY and CDR2 SVGAGI. This CDR3 is built from 15 residues. V gave up 6 bases and J gave up 1 base; unmatched junction bases: 3. The CDR3 region is CASSRTSGSSYEQYF. The CDR3 DNA follows: TGTGCCAGCAGCCGGACTAGCGGGAGTTCCTACGAGCAGTACTTC.